The rows below give T cell receptor beta chains drawn from one sample of a study of identical twins. TCRdb re-derived calls from the 5' RACE reads in MiXCR, one entry per CDR3 protein. The top ten clones hold 7.2% of a sample with 350,000 or so distinct CDR3 sequences, around an eighth of them seen once. These data were also filed under a second study, of yellow fever vaccine responses in identical twins.

The sequenced sample consisted of CD8+ T cells sorted from blood. All receptors come from a woman aged 18-29 years in good health. Both conserved end residues are part of each CDR3. The D gene is left open where the match is weak. Clone sizes are given selectively: once, few, many, or a class where the clone is expanded.

d_call | j_call | clone_size | v_call | cdr3_aa
- | TRBJ2-7 | - | TRBV7-6 | CASSQGRIYEQYF
- | TRBJ2-5 | few | TRBV2 | CATTGIRETQYF
- | TRBJ2-7 | many | TRBV5-6 | CASSLSLKSGEQYF
TRBD1 | TRBJ2-7 | few | TRBV6-1 | CASSEQGASYEQYF
- | TRBJ1-5 | many | TRBV3-1 | CASSQGHNPQHF
TRBD2 | TRBJ2-1 | few | TRBV9 | CASSGAGGDYGEQFF
- | TRBJ1-1 | - | TRBV7-9 | CASSLVSGGEEAFF
TRBD2 | TRBJ2-1 | - | TRBV7-9 | CASSLATSGRAVIEQFF
- | TRBJ2-3 | - | TRBV12-3/TRBV12-4 | CASSWGIGTDTQYF
- | TRBJ2-3 | few | TRBV5-1 | CASRRGTSTDTQYF
TRBD2 | TRBJ2-3 | few | TRBV6-2/TRBV6-3 | CASSSPSLAGGPEVKNTQYF
- | TRBJ2-3 | few | TRBV28 | CASAPGDTQYF
- | TRBJ2-7 | few | TRBV7-2 | CASSLYGIEQYF
TRBD2 | TRBJ2-3 | - | TRBV20-1 | CSARDGTSGFTDTQYF
- | TRBJ2-4 | few | TRBV7-8 | CASSLGTGSGAKNIQYF
TRBD2 | TRBJ2-3 | - | TRBV2 | CARCSRLAGASGTDTQYF
TRBD2 | TRBJ2-7 | many | TRBV10-3 | CAISESLAGGSYEQYF
TRBD2 | TRBJ2-3 | - | TRBV4-1 | CASSQPSKGRLAGSDTQYF
TRBD1 | TRBJ2-5 | - | TRBV15 | CATSSHRGNQETQYF
- | TRBJ2-5 | many | TRBV7-8 | CASSSSGTQETQYF
TRBD1 | TRBJ2-7 | few | TRBV12-3/TRBV12-4 | CASSPGGPSAMAYEQYF
TRBD2 | TRBJ2-5 | - | TRBV6-6 | CASSGLVRETQYF